Listed below are T cell receptor beta chains from one sample, sequenced in a study of blood T cell repertoires in COVID-19. The method was immunoSEQ multiplex PCR; TCRdb's version includes in-frame clones alone and lacks a portion of them. The data show fewer than 450,000 clones, with around 91% seen just once and 2.5% to 4% held by the top ten. Sequences were obtained from peripheral blood. These receptors were collected from a woman between 18 and 29 years old who had recovered from COVID-19. Both conserved end residues are part of each CDR3. The D gene is left open where the match is weak. Part of the rows lack a size; the others show once, few, many or a class for expanded clones.

j_call v_call clone_size d_call cdr3_length cdr3_nt cdr3_aa
TRBJ1-2 TRBV2 NA NA 14 TGTGCCAGCAGCTATTACAGGTCAGCCTATGGCTACACCTTC CASSYYRSAYGYTF
TRBJ1-2 TRBV20-1 NA TRBD1 14 TGCAGTGCTAGTGCACAGGGGACTAACTATGGCTACACCTTC CSASAQGTNYGYTF
TRBJ2-4 TRBV4-3 NA TRBD1 18 TGCGCCAGCAGCCAAGATCTGTATGCGACAGGGGACAAAAACATTCAGTACTTC CASSQDLYATGDKNIQYF
TRBJ1-2 TRBV5-8 NA NA 16 TGTGCCAGCAGCTTGGCCCTAGGGGGGGCCCGCTATGGCTACACCTTC CASSLALGGARYGYTF
TRBJ1-1 TRBV10-3 once TRBD1 16 TGTGCCATCAGTGAGTCGGGACAGGGTAAGATAAAGGGAGCTTTCTTT CAISESGQGKIKGAFF
TRBJ2-5 TRBV5-1 many NA 14 TGCGCCAGCAGCTTGGCAGATGTGGTGGAGACCCAGTACTTC CASSLADVVETQYF
TRBJ1-2 TRBV6-2/TRBV6-3 once NA 15 TGTGCCAGCAGCCCCCCGGGGAGAGTTAACTATGGCTACACCTTC CASSPPGRVNYGYTF
TRBJ2-5 TRBV7-9 NA TRBD2 18 TGTGCCAGCAGCAATCGGACTAGCGGGAGGGCCGGTCCGGAGACCCAGTACTTC CASSNRTSGRAGPETQYF
TRBJ2-1 TRBV12-3/TRBV12-4 NA NA 12 TGTGCCAGCAGTTTGGGACTGATTGAGCAGTTCTTC CASSLGLIEQFF
TRBJ1-2 TRBV19 NA NA 12 TGTGCCAGCCTCAGGGAACGCTATGGCTACACCTTC CASLRERYGYTF
TRBJ1-1 TRBV7-2 NA NA 13 TGTGCCAGCAGCCCGAGGACTTACACTGAAGCTTTCTTT CASSPRTYTEAFF
TRBJ1-1 TRBV5-1 NA NA 15 TGCGCCAGCAGCCCCGGGACATTGTCGAACACTGAAGCTTTCTTT CASSPGTLSNTEAFF
TRBJ2-1 TRBV5-1 NA NA 13 TGCGCCAGCAGCTTTCAGGGGACGGGGGAGCAGTTCTTC CASSFQGTGEQFF
TRBJ2-3 TRBV11-1 NA NA 15 TGTGCCAGCAGCTTAGGTCCAGGTTGCACAGATACGCAGTATTTT CASSLGPGCTDTQYF
TRBJ1-4 TRBV11-2 NA TRBD1 18 TGTGCCAGCAGCTCCCCCTATGATCGGACAGGCTATAATGAAAAACTGTTTTTT CASSSPYDRTGYNEKLFF
TRBJ2-3 TRBV7-2 once TRBD2 18 TGTGCCAGCAGCTTAGTTATTATTAGCGGGACTGAGAGCGATACGCAGTATTTT CASSLVIISGTESDTQYF
TRBJ1-2 TRBV19 NA NA 15 TGTGCCAGTAGTACAAGACAGACAGTGAACTATGGCTACACCTTC CASSTRQTVNYGYTF
TRBJ1-2 TRBV18 NA TRBD1 14 TGTGCCAGCTCACCCCCAGGGGGCTCGTCGGGCTACACCTTC CASSPPGGSSGYTF
TRBJ1-1 TRBV25-1 NA NA 14 TGTGCCAGCAGTGAATTTGAGGTGTTAACTGAAGCTTTCTTT CASSEFEVLTEAFF
TRBJ2-5 TRBV19 NA NA 14 TGTGCCAGTAGTATATATAACAGGGCAGAGACCCAGTACTTC CASSIYNRAETQYF
TRBJ1-6 TRBV4-3 NA NA 18 TGCGCCAGCAGCCAACTCATAAGCGGAGGGATCTATAATTCACCCCTCCACTTT CASSQLISGGIYNSPLHF
TRBJ1-1 TRBV4-3 few NA 16 TGCGCCAGCAGCCGAATAAGGGGGTACATGAACACTGAAGCTTTCTTT CASSRIRGYMNTEAFF
TRBJ2-5 TRBV7-2 NA NA 15 TGTGCCAGCAGCTTTCTCAACGGACTGCAAGAGACCCAGTACTTC CASSFLNGLQETQYF
TRBJ2-2 TRBV5-8 NA NA 16 TGTGCCAGCAGCGTTGGGGACACGACGAACACCGGGGAGCTGTTTTTT CASSVGDTTNTGELFF
TRBJ1-6 TRBV30 NA TRBD1 14 TGTGCCTGGAGTGAAGGACAGGGGGGTTCACCCCTCCACTTT CAWSEGQGGSPLHF
TRBJ1-5 TRBV7-9 NA NA 13 TGTGCCAGCAGCTTAGGGGGAGGGCAGCCCCAGCATTTT CASSLGGGQPQHF
TRBJ1-6 TRBV6-1 NA NA 14 TGTGCCAGCAGTGATAGGGGGAACAATTCACCCCTCCACTTT CASSDRGNNSPLHF
TRBJ2-4 TRBV7-9 NA TRBD2 15 TGTGCCAGCAGCTCCATTAGCGGGAGGGCCGGATTTCAGTACTTC CASSSISGRAGFQYF
TRBJ1-4 TRBV7-2 NA NA 14 TGTGCCAGCAGAAGCGGGACAACTAATGAAAAACTGTTTTTT CASRSGTTNEKLFF
TRBJ1-1 TRBV20-1 once NA 10 TGCAGTGCCAAGGACATTGAAGCTTTCTTT CSAKDIEAFF
TRBJ2-3 TRBV7-9 once TRBD1 13 TGTGCCAGCGGGACAGCACATACAGATACGCAGTATTTT CASGTAHTDTQYF
TRBJ2-5 TRBV11-3 NA NA 13 TGTGCCAGCAGCTTCACAGGGAGAGAGACCCAGTACTTC CASSFTGRETQYF
TRBJ2-1 TRBV27 NA TRBD2 15 TGTGCCAGCAGCCTACTAGCGGGAGTAAAGAATGAGCAGTTCTTC CASSLLAGVKNEQFF
TRBJ2-5 TRBV9 NA NA 14 TGTGCCAGCAGCGGAGGGGGAAGTCAAGAGACCCAGTACTTC CASSGGGSQETQYF
TRBJ2-1 TRBV18 once NA 18 TGTGCCAGCTCACCCTACTCGGGACTGCCGAGCTCCTACAATGAGCAGTTCTTC CASSPYSGLPSSYNEQFF
TRBJ1-2 TRBV5-5 NA NA 13 TGTGCCAGCAGGCTGGTAGGGGGCTATGGCTACACCTTC CASRLVGGYGYTF
TRBJ2-1 TRBV28 few NA 13 TGTGCCAGCAGGGACAGCCTTTTGAATGAGCAGTTCTTC CASRDSLLNEQFF
TRBJ1-4 TRBV9 NA TRBD1 15 TGTGCCGGCCCTACGGGACAGGGTCGAAATGAAAAACTGTTTTTT CAGPTGQGRNEKLFF
TRBJ2-3 TRBV7-9 NA TRBD1 15 TGTGCCAGCAGCTCCCAACAGGGGGGAACAGATACGCAGTATTTT CASSSQQGGTDTQYF
TRBJ1-4 TRBV7-9 NA TRBD1 15 TGTGCCAGCAGCTTAGGGGACAGTTTTAATGAAAAACTGTTTTTT CASSLGDSFNEKLFF
TRBJ2-1 TRBV24-1 once TRBD2 16 TGTGCCACCAGTGATTTATCTAGCGGGATGTACAATGAGCAGTTCTTC CATSDLSSGMYNEQFF
TRBJ2-4 TRBV3-1/TRBV3-2 once TRBD2 15 TGTGCCAGCAGCTCTAAGACTAGCGGCCAAAACATTCAGTACTTC CASSSKTSGQNIQYF
TRBJ2-1 TRBV4-2 NA TRBD2 19 TGTGCCAGCAGCCGCTCGGTACGTCGGACTAGCGGAAACTGGAATGAGCAGTTCTTC CASSRSVRRTSGNWNEQFF
TRBJ1-3 TRBV7-9 NA NA 16 TGTGCCAGCAGCTTTGCCGTGGGGCCCTCTGGAAACACCATATATTTT CASSFAVGPSGNTIYF
TRBJ1-2 TRBV5-6 NA TRBD1 14 TGTGCCAGCAGCTTGCCCGGGACAGGGTTTGGCTACACCTTC CASSLPGTGFGYTF
TRBJ1-1 TRBV24-1 NA NA 13 TGTGCCACCAGTGATCCAGGGGTCGCCGAAGCTTTCTTT CATSDPGVAEAFF
TRBJ1-1 TRBV9 NA NA 14 TGTGCCAGCAGCCCGGGTCCTCAGGGCACTGAAGCTTTCTTT CASSPGPQGTEAFF
TRBJ2-1 TRBV11-3 NA TRBD2 18 TGTGCCAGCAGCTTGCTTGTAGCGGGAGTGGGCCTAAGCGATGAGCAGTTCTTC CASSLLVAGVGLSDEQFF
TRBJ2-5 TRBV27 NA TRBD2 15 TGTGCCAGCAGTCCGCGGTGGGGGGGGCAAGAGACCCAGTACTTC CASSPRWGGQETQYF
TRBJ1-5 TRBV4-3 once NA 16 TGCGCCAGCAGCCAAGATATCTGGCAACCTAATCAGCCCCAGCATTTT CASSQDIWQPNQPQHF
TRBJ2-1 TRBV27 NA NA 13 TGTGCCAGCATGGTGGGGGAACAGGGTGAGCAGTTCTTC CASMVGEQGEQFF
TRBJ2-3 TRBV7-8 NA NA 18 TGTGCCAGCTTAGGAGGGGATACCGGGCCTTACTTAACAGATACGCAGTATTTT CASLGGDTGPYLTDTQYF
TRBJ2-5 TRBV6-5 NA NA 15 TGTGCCAGCAGTTACACCGGGTCGCGGAGAGAGACCCAGTACTTC CASSYTGSRRETQYF
TRBJ2-1 TRBV12-3/TRBV12-4 NA NA 12 TGTGCCAGCAGTCCTTTTCGGAATGAGCAGTTCTTC CASSPFRNEQFF
TRBJ1-2 TRBV29-1 once NA 14 TGCAGCGTTGAAGATGCGACAAGGGAGGTCGGCTACACCTTC CSVEDATREVGYTF